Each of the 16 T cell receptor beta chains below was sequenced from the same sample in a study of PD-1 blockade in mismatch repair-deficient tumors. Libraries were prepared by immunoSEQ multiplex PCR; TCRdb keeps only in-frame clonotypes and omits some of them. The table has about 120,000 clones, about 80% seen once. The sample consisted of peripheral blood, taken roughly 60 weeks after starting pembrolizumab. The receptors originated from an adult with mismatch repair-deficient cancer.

The CDR3 loop reads CASSDASGRTDEQFF. As DNA, the CDR3 is TGTGCCAGCAGTGACGCTAGCGGGAGAACTGATGAGCAGTTCTTC. The V gene is TRBV6-4, the J gene TRBJ2-1, with 10 bases fitting TRBD2. CDR1 is MRHNA, CDR2 SNTAGT, per germline. This CDR3 spans 15 amino acids. V gave up 2 bases and J gave up 8 bases; unmatched junction bases: 6.

This chain's CDR3 is CASSQAWGSDFNNEQFF. The CDR3 DNA reads as TGTGCCAGCAGCCAAGCGTGGGGTAGCGACTTTAACAATGAGCAGTTCTTC. V is TRBV4-2 and J is TRBJ2-1, with TRBD2 as a possible D gene (5 bases). Germline values: CDR1 LGHNA, CDR2 YNFKEQ. This CDR3 is built from 17 residues. V was shortened by 1 base and J by 5 bases, with 18 bases between the two germline ends.

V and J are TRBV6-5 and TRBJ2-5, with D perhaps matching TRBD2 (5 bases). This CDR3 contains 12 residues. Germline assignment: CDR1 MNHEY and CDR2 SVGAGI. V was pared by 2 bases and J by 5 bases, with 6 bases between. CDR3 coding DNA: TGTGCCAGCAGTTACGGGAGTGAGACCCAGTACTTC. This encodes CASSYGSETQYF.

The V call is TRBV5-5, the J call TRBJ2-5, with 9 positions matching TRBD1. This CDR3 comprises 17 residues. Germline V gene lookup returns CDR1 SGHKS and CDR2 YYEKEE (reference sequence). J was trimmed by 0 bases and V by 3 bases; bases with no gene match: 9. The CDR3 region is CASSWSSTGGNQETQYF. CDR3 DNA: TGTGCCAGCAGCTGGAGCTCGACAGGGGGAAACCAAGAGACCCAGTACTTC.

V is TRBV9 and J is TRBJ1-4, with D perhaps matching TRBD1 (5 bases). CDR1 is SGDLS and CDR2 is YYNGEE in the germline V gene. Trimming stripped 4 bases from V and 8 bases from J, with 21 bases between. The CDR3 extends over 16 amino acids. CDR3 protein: CASSPSGTHSGEKLFF. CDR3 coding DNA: TGTGCCAGCAGCCCTAGTGGGACCCATTCCGGGGAAAAACTGTTTTTT.

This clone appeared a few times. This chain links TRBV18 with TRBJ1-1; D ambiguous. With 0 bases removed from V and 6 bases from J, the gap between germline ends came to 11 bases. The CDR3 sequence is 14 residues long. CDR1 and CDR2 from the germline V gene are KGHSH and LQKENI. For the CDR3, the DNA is TGTGCCAGCTCACCACCGTCTCGGGCATCTGAAGCTTTCTTT. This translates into CASSPPSRASEAFF. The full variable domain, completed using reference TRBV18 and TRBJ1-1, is NAGVMQNPRHLVRRRGQEARLRCSPMKGHSHVYWYRQLPEEGLKFMVYLQKENIIDESGMPKERFSAEFPKEGPSILRIQQVVRGDSAAYFCASSPPSRASEAFFGQGTRLTVV.

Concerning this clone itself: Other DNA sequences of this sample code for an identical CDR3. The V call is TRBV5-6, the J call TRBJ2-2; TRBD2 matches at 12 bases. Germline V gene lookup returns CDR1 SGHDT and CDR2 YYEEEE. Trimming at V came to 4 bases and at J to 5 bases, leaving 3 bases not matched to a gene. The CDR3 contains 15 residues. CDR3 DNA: TGTGCCAGCAGCCTAGGACTAGCGGGGACCGGGGAGCTGTTTTTT. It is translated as CASSLGLAGTGELFF.

This CDR3 reads CASSVAGVPTDTQYF. CDR3 in DNA: TGTGCCAGCAGCGTAGCGGGAGTCCCCACAGATACGCAGTATTTT. This chain joins TRBV9 and TRBJ2-3, with D perhaps TRBD2 (6 bases). The CDR3 sequence is 15 residues long. Germline V gene sequence: CDR1 SGDLS, CDR2 YYNGEE. With 0 bases removed from V and 2 bases from J, the gap between germline ends came to 10 bases. Based on the CDR3 plus reference TRBV9 and TRBJ2-3, the full variable domain is DSGVTQTPKHLITATGQRVTLRCSPRSGDLSVYWYQQSLDQGLQFLIQYYNGEERAKGNILERFSAQQFPDLHSELNLSSLELGDSALYFCASSVAGVPTDTQYFGPGTRLTVL.

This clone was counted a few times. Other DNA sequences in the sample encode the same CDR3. The CDR3 reads CAITAETSYGQYF. In DNA, the CDR3 is TGTGCCATCACCGCCGAAACAAGCTACGGTCAGTACTTC. The chain recombines TRBV10-3 with TRBJ2-7, with D unclear. Trimming removed 7 bases from V and 10 bases from J, with 20 bases in between. This CDR3 is built from 13 residues. Germline loops: CDR1 ENHRY, CDR2 SYGVKD.

The DNA of the CDR3 is TGTGCCAGCAGCGCAACCGGGATACACACCGGGGAGCTGTTTTTT. It is translated as CASSATGIHTGELFF. V and J are TRBV9 and TRBJ2-2, with a tentative D call TRBD2 (5 bases). V lost 3 bases to trimming and J lost 3 bases, with 12 bases between them. CDR3 length: 15 amino acids. Germline CDR1 reads SGDLS; CDR2 reads YYNGEE.

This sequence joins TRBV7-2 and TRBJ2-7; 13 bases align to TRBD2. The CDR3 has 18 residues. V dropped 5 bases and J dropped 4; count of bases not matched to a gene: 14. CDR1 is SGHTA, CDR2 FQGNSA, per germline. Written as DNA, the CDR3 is TGTGCCAGCAGCGCCATTACTAGCGGGAGGGCCAGAGGGTACGAGCAGTACTTC. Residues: CASSAITSGRARGYEQYF.

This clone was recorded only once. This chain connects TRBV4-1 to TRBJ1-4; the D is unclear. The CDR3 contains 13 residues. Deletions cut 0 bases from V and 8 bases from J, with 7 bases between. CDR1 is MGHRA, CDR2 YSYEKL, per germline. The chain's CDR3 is CASSQEWGEKLFF. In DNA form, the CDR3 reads TGCGCCAGCAGCCAAGAGTGGGGAGAAAAACTGTTTTTT.

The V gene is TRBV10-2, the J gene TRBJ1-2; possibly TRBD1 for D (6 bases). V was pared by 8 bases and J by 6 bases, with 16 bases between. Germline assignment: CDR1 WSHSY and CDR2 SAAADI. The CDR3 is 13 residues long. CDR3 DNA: TGCGCCAGCCTAGGACAGAGGAATGATGGCTACACCTTC. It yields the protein CASLGQRNDGYTF.

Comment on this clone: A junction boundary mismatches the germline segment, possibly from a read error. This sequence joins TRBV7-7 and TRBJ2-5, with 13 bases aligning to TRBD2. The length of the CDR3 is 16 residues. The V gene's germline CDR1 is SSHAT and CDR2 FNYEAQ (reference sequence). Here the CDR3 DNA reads TGTGCTAGCAGCCTAGGACTAGCGGGAGCCCCTGAGACCCAGTACTTC. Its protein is CASSLGLAGAPETQYF.

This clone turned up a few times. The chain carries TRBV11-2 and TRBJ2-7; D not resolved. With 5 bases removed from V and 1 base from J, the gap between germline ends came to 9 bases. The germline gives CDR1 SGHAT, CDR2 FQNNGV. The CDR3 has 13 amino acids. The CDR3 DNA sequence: TGTGCCAGCAGCCTGAGCTTGTCCTACGAGCAGTACTTC. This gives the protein CASSLSLSYEQYF. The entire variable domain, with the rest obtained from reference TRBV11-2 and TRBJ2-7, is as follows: EAGVAQSPRYKIIEKRQSVAFWCNPISGHATLYWYQQILGQGPKLLIQFQNNGVVDDSQLPKDRFSAERLKGVDSTLKIQPAKLEDSAVYLCASSLSLSYEQYFGPGTRLTVT.

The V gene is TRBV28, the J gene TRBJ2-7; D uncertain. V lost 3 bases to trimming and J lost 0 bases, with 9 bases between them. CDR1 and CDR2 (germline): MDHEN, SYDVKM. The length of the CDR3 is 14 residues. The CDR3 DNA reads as TGTGCCAGCAGTTTTCGGACCCTCTCCTACGAGCAGTACTTC. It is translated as CASSFRTLSYEQYF.